The rows below give T cell receptor beta chains drawn from one sample of a study of T cells expressing NK-cell markers. With the 5' RACE reads reprocessed, TCRdb shows one record per CDR3 protein and no DNA. Its table lists about 260,000 distinct CDR3 sequences. The sequencing input was blood T cells: a sorted CD56 or NKG2C T cell subset, CD4+ or CD8+ T cells, or bulk PBMC T cells (not recorded which). The receptors originated from a man aged 18 to 29 in good health. Each CDR3 is given with its conserved first and last residue.

CDR3 | J | V
CAAVERYNEQFF | TRBJ2-1 | TRBV7-2
CATRDVTYEQYF | TRBJ2-7 | TRBV19
CSVGRGLAGRNEQFF | TRBJ2-1 | TRBV29-1
CASSLPMDGGTNTQYF | TRBJ2-3 | TRBV7-9
CASSFGTGVGNQPQHF | TRBJ1-5 | TRBV5-5
CASTSDPARVRELFF | TRBJ1-4 | TRBV6-1
CASRRQAEEKLFF | TRBJ1-4 | TRBV5-1
CASSQGPDVSGYTF | TRBJ1-2 | TRBV5-1
CASSLAARVDTQYF | TRBJ2-3 | TRBV7-9
CSAEPLIAGGPTDTQYF | TRBJ2-3 | TRBV29-1
CATTSGQFNTGELFF | TRBJ2-2 | TRBV15
CAIGVAGGRAYEQYF | TRBJ2-7 | TRBV10-3
CASSLEHELFF | TRBJ1-4 | TRBV5-4
CSAPHWAGDTEAFF | TRBJ1-1 | TRBV20-1
CASSGTKSYNEQFF | TRBJ2-1 | TRBV12-3/TRBV12-4
CASSLGYTNNEQFF | TRBJ2-1 | TRBV7-9
CASSQEGTIKSYNEQFF | TRBJ2-1 | TRBV4-2
CASTAGPYTGELFF | TRBJ2-2 | TRBV9
CASSVSGVRSDTQYF | TRBJ2-3 | TRBV25-1
CASQGNTEAFF | TRBJ1-1 | TRBV25-1
CASKREGQGRGEQYF | TRBJ2-7 | TRBV6-5
CASSRETGGTNYGYTF | TRBJ1-2 | TRBV5-1
CASSLAPREGYEQYF | TRBJ2-7 | TRBV5-6
CASSQGTGPRSYEQYF | TRBJ2-7 | TRBV4-2